Sequencing of this T cell receptor beta chain was carried out in a study of identical twins. General study points: The more abundant beta clonotypes in cord blood had fewer insertions, and memory repertoires did not show this. Researchers reported excess low generation probability among twin-shared out-of-frame alpha sequences.

The CDR3 is 15 residues long. Per the germline V gene, CDR1 is SSHAT and CDR2 is FNYEAQ (reference sequence). As concerns this clonotype: Its antigen is undetermined. The junction shows a germline mismatch at one end, possibly a read error.

MiXCR, applied by TCRdb to the 5' RACE reads, yields one record per CDR3 protein. The data contain over 500,000 distinct CDR3 sequences, less than 25% of them singletons. Another study also made use of these data, one on T cells expressing NK-cell markers. That study adds: Seven HCMV-seropositive donors and one seronegative donor made up the eight sequenced donors. Several donors' CD3+CD56-NKG2C+ cells were dominated by the same clonotypes.

J is TRBJ2-1 and V is TRBV7-7, with 7 positions matching TRBD1. This receptor was taken from a woman under 30 in good health. Sample: CD4+ T cells sorted from blood. In DNA form, the CDR3 reads TGTGCTAGCAGCTTATACAGGGGCGCATCCAATGAGCAGTTCTTC. Translated: CASSLYRGASNEQFF.